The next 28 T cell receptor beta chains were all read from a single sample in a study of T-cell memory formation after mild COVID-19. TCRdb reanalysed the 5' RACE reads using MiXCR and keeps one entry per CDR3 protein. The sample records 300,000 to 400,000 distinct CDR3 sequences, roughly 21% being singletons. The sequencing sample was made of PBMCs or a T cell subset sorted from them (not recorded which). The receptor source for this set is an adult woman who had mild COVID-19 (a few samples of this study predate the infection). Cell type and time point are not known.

CDR3 in amino acids: CASEDGQSSRNNEQFF. The CDR3 region has the DNA TGCGCCAGCGAGGACGGCCAGTCTAGCCGAAACAATGAGCAGTTCTTC. This chain links TRBV5-1 with TRBJ2-1, with D maybe TRBD2 (5 bases). The V gene's germline CDR1 is SGHRS and CDR2 YFSETQ. The CDR3 has 16 residues. Between the trimmed V and J ends, which lost 7 bases and 5 bases, there was a span of 22 bases.

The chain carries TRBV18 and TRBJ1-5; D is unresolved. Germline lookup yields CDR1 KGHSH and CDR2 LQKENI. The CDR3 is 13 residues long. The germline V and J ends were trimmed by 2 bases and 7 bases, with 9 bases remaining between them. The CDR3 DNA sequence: TGTGCCAGCTCACCAGGGGTGAACCAGCCCCAGCATTTT. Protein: CASSPGVNQPQHF.

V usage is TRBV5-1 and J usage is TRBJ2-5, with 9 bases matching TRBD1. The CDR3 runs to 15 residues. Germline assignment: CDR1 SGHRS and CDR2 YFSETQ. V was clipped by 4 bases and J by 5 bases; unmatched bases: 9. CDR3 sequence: CASSPGQGGLETQYF. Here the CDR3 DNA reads TGCGCCAGCAGCCCGGGACAGGGAGGTTTGGAGACCCAGTACTTC.

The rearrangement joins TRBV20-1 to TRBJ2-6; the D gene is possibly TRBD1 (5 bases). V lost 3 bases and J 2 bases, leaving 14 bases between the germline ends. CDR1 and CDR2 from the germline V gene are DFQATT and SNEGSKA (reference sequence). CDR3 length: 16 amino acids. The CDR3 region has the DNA TGCAGTGCTAGCCCCCAGGGCTTCACTGGGGCCAACGTCCTGACTTTC. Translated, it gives CSASPQGFTGANVLTF.

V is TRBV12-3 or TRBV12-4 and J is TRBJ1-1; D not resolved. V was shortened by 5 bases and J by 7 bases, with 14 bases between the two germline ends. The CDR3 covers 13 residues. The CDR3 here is CASSLSGGNEAFF. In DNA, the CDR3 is TGTGCCAGCAGTCTCTCGGGAGGGAATGAAGCTTTCTTT.

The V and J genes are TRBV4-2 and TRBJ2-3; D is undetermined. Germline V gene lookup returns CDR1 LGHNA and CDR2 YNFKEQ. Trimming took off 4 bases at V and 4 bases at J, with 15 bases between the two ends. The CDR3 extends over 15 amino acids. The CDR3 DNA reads TGTGCCAGCAGCCTAGAAGGCACCTCCCCAGATACGCAGTATTTT. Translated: CASSLEGTSPDTQYF.

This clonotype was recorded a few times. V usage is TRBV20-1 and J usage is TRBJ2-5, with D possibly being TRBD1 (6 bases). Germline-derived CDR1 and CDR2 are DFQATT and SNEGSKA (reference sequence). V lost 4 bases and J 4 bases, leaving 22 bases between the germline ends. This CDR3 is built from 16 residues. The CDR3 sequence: CSAIQGLGVGRETQYF. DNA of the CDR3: TGCAGTGCTATCCAGGGGTTAGGCGTGGGACGAGAGACCCAGTACTTC.

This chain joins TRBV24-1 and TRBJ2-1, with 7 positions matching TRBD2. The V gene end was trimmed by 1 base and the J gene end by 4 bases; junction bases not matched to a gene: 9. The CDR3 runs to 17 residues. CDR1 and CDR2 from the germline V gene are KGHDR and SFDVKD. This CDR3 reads CATSDFGGRGGYNEQFF. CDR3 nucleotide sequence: TGTGCCACCAGTGATTTCGGCGGGAGAGGAGGGTACAATGAGCAGTTCTTC.

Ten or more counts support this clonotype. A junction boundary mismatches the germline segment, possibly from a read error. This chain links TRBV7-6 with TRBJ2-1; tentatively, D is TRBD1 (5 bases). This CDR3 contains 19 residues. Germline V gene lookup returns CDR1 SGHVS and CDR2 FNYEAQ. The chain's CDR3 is CASSLGGQGVQLSFNEQFF. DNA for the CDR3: TGTGCCAGCAGCTTAGGGGGTCAAGGGGTCCAACTTTCCTTCAATGAGCAGTTCTTC.

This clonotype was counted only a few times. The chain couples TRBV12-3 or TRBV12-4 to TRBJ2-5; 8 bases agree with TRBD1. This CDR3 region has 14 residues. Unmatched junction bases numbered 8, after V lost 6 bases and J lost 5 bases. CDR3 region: CASSQGAVDETQYF. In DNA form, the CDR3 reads TGTGCCAGCAGCCAGGGGGCTGTGGATGAGACCCAGTACTTC.

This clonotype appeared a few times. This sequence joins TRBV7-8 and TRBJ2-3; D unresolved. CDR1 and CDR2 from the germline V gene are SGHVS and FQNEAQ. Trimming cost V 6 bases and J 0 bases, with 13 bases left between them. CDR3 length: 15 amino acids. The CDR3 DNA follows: TGTGCCAGCAGACTCAAGAGAACTAGCACAGATACGCAGTATTTT. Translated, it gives CASRLKRTSTDTQYF.

The CDR3 loop reads CASSTVGRGGTEAFF. The CDR3 coding sequence is TGTGCCAGCAGCACCGTCGGCAGGGGAGGAACTGAAGCTTTCTTT. The V call is TRBV12-3 or TRBV12-4, the J call TRBJ1-1, with a weak D call TRBD1 (6 bases). This CDR3 spans 15 amino acids. Deletions cut 6 bases from V and 5 bases from J, with 19 bases between.

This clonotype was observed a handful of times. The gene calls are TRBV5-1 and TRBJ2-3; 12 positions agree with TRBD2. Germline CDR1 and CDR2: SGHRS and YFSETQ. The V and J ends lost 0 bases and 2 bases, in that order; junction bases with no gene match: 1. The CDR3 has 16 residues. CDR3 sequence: CASSLGLAGVTDTQYF. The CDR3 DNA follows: TGCGCCAGCAGCTTGGGACTAGCGGGGGTCACAGATACGCAGTATTTT.

The CDR3 region has the DNA TGCGCCAGCAGCTCAAGGGGGGCAGGGGTACAAGAGACCCAGTACTTC. The encoded protein is CASSSRGAGVQETQYF. The chain couples TRBV5-1 to TRBJ2-5; D may be TRBD1 or TRBD2 (6 bases each). The germline V gene encodes CDR1 SGHRS and CDR2 YFSETQ. V dropped 3 bases and J dropped 2 bases, with 17 bases sitting between them. The CDR3 covers 16 residues.

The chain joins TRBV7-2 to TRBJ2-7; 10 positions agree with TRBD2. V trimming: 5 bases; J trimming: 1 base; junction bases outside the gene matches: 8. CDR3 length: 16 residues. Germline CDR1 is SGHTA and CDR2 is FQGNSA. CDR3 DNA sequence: TGTGCCAGCAGCAGGCTAGCGGGAGACCGATCCTACGAGCAGTACTTC. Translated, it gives CASSRLAGDRSYEQYF. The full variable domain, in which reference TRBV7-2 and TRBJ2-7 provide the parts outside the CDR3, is GAGVSQSPSNKVTEKGKDVELRCDPISGHTALYWYRQSLGQGLEFLIYFQGNSAPDKSGLPSDRFSAERTGGSVSTLTIQRTQQEDSAVYLCASSRLAGDRSYEQYFGPGTRLTVT.

CDR3 amino acids: CASSLATSQETQYF. In DNA, the CDR3 is TGTGCCAGCAGCTTAGCGACCTCGCAAGAGACCCAGTACTTC. The chain recombines TRBV7-2 with TRBJ2-5, with no clear D. Trimming took off 0 bases at V and 2 bases at J, with 7 bases between the two ends. Germline assignment: CDR1 SGHTA and CDR2 FQGNSA. The CDR3 has 14 amino acids.

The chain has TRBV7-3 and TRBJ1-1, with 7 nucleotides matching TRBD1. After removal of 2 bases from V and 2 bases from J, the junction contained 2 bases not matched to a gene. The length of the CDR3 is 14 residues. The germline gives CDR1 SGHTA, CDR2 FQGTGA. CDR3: CASSLDRANTEAFF. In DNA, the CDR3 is TGTGCCAGCAGCTTAGACAGGGCAAACACTGAAGCTTTCTTT.

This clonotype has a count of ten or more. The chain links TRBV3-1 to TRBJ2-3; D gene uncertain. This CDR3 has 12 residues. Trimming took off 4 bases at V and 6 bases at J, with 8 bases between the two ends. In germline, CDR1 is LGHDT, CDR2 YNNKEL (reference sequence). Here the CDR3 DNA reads TGTGCCAGCAGCCTCCCCGGGGATACGCAGTATTTT. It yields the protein CASSLPGDTQYF.

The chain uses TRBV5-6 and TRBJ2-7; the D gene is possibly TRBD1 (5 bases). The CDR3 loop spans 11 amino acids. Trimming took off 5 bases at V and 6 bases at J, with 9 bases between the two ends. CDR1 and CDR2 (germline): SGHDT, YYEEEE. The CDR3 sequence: CASRGPGEQYF. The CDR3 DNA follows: TGTGCCAGCAGGGGGCCGGGCGAGCAGTACTTC. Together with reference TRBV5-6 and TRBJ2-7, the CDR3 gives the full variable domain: DAGVTQSPTHLIKTRGQQVTLRCSPKSGHDTVSWYQQALGQGPQFIFQYYEEEERQRGNFPDRFSGHQFPNYSSELNVNALLLGDSALYLCASRGPGEQYFGPGTRLTVT.

CDR3 amino acids: CASSGMGSGSEEQYF. The CDR3 DNA follows: TGTGCCAGCAGCGGTATGGGTAGCGGGAGTGAGGAGCAGTACTTC. This sequence joins TRBV7-6 and TRBJ2-7; TRBD2 aligns across 9 bases. This CDR3 region has 15 residues. With 5 bases clipped from V and 7 bases from J, the junction kept 12 bases outside the gene matches. CDR1 SGHVS and CDR2 FNYEAQ come from the germline V gene.

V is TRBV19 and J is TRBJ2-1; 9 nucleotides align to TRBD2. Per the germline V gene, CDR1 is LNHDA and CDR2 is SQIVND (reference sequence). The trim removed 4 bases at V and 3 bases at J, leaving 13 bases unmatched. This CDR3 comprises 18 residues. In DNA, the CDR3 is TGTGCCAGTAGTACCCTCCCGACTAGCGGAGGAGTCTACAATGAGCAGTTCTTC. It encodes CASSTLPTSGGVYNEQFF.

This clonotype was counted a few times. The CDR3 is CATYRADGYTF. The DNA of the CDR3 is TGTGCCACTTACAGGGCTGATGGCTACACCTTC. The genes are TRBV7-9 and TRBJ1-2; a weak D match, TRBD1 (6 bases). V was cut by 10 bases and J by 6 bases, with 12 bases left in between. From germline, CDR1 is SEHNR and CDR2 FQNEAQ (reference sequence). This CDR3 region has 11 residues.

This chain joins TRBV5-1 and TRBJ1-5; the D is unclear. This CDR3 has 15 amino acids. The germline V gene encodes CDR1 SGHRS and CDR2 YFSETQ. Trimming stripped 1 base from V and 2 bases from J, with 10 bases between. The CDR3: CASSLTPIGNQPQHF. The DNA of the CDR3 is TGCGCCAGCAGCTTGACGCCAATCGGCAATCAGCCCCAGCATTTT.

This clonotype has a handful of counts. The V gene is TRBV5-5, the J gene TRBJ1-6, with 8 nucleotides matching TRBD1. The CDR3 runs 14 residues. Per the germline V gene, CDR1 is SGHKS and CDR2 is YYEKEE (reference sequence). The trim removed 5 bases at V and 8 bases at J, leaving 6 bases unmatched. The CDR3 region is CASRPGQEDSPLHF. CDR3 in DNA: TGTGCCAGCAGACCGGGACAGGAGGATTCACCCCTCCACTTT. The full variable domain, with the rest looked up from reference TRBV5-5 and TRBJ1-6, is DAGVTQSPTHLIKTRGQQVTLRCSPISGHKSVSWYQQVLGQGPQFIFQYYEKEERGRGNFPDRFSARQFPNYSSELNVNALLLGDSALYLCASRPGQEDSPLHFGNGTRLTVT.

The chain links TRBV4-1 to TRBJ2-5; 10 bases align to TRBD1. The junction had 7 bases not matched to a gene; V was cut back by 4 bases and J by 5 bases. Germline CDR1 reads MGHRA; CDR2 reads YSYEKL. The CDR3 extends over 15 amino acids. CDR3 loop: CASSPRQGAWETQYF. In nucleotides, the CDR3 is TGCGCCAGCAGCCCCCGACAGGGGGCGTGGGAGACCCAGTACTTC.

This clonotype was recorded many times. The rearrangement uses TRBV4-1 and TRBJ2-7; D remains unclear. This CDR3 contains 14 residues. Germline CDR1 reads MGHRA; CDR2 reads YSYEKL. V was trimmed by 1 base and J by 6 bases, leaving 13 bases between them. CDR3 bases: TGCGCCAGCAGCCAAGGGGCCCCTTTGGGCGAGCAGTACTTC. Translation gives CASSQGAPLGEQYF.

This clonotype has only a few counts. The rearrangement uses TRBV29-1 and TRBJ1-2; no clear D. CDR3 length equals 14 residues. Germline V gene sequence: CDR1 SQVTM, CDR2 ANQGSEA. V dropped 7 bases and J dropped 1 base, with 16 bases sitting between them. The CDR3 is CSASSVGGNYGYTF. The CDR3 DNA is TGCAGCGCTTCCTCTGTGGGAGGTAACTATGGCTACACCTTC. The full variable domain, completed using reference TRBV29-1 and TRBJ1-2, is SAVISQKPSRDICQRGTSLTIQCQVDSQVTMMFWYRQQPGQSLTLIATANQGSEATYESGFVIDKFPISRPNLTFSTLTVSNMSPEDSSIYLCSASSVGGNYGYTFGSGTRLTVV.

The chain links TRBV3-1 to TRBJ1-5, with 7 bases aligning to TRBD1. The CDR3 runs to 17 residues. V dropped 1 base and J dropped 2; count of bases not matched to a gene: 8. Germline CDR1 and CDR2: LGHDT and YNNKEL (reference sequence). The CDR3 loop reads CASSQGFDRVGNQPQHF. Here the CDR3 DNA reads TGTGCCAGCAGCCAAGGGTTCGACAGGGTCGGCAATCAGCCCCAGCATTTT.